This entry concerns a single T cell receptor beta chain. No antigen is known for it. The data derive from a study of a mutant IDH1 vaccine in newly diagnosed glioma. Overall study: Either 4-6 weeks after radiotherapy alone or alongside temozolomide, vaccination was begun. Treated patients, approximately 60% male and around 40% female, averaged about 40 years of age. Those enrolled had earlier been treated with radiotherapy, temozolomide, or both, mostly both.

V lost 3 bases, J lost 0 bases, and 7 bases lay in between. CDR1 and CDR2 from the germline V gene are SGHRS and YFSETQ. The CDR3 runs to 13 residues. Findings and caveats of the study: The vaccine induced immune responses, and these occurred in 80% to 95% of patients.

Time point defined: week 23, last vaccination. Each vaccine dose was 300 ug of mutant IDH1 20-mer peptide, with topical imiquimod. Sequencing was performed with immunoSEQ multiplex PCR; in TCRdb, only in-frame clones are kept and a portion is missing. The sample includes tens of thousands of clones, approximately 85% of them seen just once. The V gene is TRBV5-1, the J gene TRBJ2-7; tentatively, D is TRBD1 (5 bases). The receptor comes from a woman aged 50 to 65 with glioma. The material sequenced was PBMCs, taken from a glioma patient whose treatment included an IDH1 peptide vaccine. CDR3 DNA: TGCGCCAGCAGCTCGACAGACTCCTACGAGCAGTACTTC. Protein: CASSSTDSYEQYF.